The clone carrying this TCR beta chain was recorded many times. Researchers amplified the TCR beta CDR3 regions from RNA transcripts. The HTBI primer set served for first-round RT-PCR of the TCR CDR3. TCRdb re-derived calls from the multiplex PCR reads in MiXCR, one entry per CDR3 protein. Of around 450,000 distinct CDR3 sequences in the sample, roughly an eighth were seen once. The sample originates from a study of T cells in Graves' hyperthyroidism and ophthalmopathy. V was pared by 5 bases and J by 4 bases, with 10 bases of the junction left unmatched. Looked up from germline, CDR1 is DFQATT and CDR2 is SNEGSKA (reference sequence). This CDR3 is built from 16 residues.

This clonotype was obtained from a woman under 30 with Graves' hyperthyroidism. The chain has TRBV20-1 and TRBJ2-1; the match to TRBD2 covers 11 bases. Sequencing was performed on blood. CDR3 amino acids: CSAPGTSGQQYNEQFF. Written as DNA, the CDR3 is TGCAGTGCTCCTGGGACTAGCGGACAACAGTACAATGAGCAGTTCTTC.